Reported below is one T cell receptor (beta chain). The data were obtained in a study of OX40 agonist ivuxolimab in advanced cancers. In the study overall: Patients received the agonistic anti-OX40 (CD134) antibody ivuxolimab.

This CDR3 region has 14 residues. Germline V CDR1 and CDR2: MNHEY, SVGAGI. The V gene lost 4 bases and the J gene lost 2 bases, with 11 bases spanning the gap. Clones were sequenced by immunoSEQ multiplex PCR, and TCRdb holds only the in-frame ones, with some missing. The table records tens of thousands of clones, 75% to 95% of them present only once. The TCR was taken from an adult with an advanced solid tumor such as melanoma, head and neck, liver or kidney cancer. The sample here was CD4+ or CD8+ T cells sorted from blood, taken in a trial of the OX40 agonist ivuxolimab. The rearrangement uses TRBV6-5 and TRBJ2-5, with D perhaps matching TRBD2 (6 bases). CDR3 residues: CASSLAGQQETQYF. The DNA of the CDR3 is TGTGCCAGCAGTTTGGCGGGGCAACAAGAGACCCAGTACTTC.